This T cell receptor (beta chain) is drawn from a study of T cell repertoires in aging, cancer and after chemotherapy. About the research overall: Roughly 8.8 million TCR reads made up the full dataset.

Findings of the study overall: Untreated cancer patients had significantly lower blood TCR diversity than age-matched healthy donors.

Multiplex touch-down PCR with TRB-A/B primers amplified rearranged V-D-J TRB sequences. TCRdb re-called the multiplex PCR reads with MiXCR, one entry per CDR3 protein. Here the sample spans approximately 6,000 distinct CDR3 sequences, less than 35% being singletons. The template was genomic DNA from peripheral blood, not RNA. This clonotype was recorded a few times. Its target is not known. Germline V gene data show CDR1 as ENHRY and CDR2 as SYGVKD. The CDR3 is 16 residues long. V lost 0 bases and J lost 3; bases outside the gene matches: 5. The sequence was obtained from a human donor with a blood cancer. Sequencing was carried out using blood. V and J are TRBV10-3 and TRBJ1-1; 9 bases match TRBD1. CDR3 residues: CAISESEGQGDTEAFF. CDR3 nucleotides: TGTGCCATCAGTGAGTCGGAGGGACAGGGTGACACTGAAGCTTTCTTT.